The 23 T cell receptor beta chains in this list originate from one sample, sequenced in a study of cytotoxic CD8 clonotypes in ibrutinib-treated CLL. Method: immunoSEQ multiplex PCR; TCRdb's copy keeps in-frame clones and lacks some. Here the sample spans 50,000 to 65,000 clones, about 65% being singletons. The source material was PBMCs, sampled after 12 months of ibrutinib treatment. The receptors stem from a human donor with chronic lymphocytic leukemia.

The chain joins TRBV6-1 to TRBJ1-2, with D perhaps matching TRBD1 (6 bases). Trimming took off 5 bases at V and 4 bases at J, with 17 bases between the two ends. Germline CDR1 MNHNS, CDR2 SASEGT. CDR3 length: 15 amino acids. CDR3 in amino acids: CASSIGQSQGYGYTF. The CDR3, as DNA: TGTGCCAGCAGTATCGGACAGTCCCAAGGCTATGGCTACACCTTC.

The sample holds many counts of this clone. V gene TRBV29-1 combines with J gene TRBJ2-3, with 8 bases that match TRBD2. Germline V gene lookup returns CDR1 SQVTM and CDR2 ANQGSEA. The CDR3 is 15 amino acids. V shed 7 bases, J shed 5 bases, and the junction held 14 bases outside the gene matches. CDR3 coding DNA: TGCAGCGCGGGGGGGGCTAGCGGTAAGAGAGATACGCAGTATTTT. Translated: CSAGGASGKRDTQYF.

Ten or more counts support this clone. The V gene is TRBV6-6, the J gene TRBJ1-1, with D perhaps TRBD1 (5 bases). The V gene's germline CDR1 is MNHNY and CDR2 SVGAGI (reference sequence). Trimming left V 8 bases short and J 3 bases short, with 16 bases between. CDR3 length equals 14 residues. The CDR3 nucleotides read TGTGCCAGCGGCCGAAGGGGCGCTGACACTGAAGCTTTCTTT. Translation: CASGRRGADTEAFF.

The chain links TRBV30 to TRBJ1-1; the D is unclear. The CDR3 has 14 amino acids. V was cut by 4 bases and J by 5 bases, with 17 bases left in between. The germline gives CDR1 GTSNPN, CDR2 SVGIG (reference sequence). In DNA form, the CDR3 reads TGTGCCTGGATGACCCGGGTCACGGGTACTGAAGCTTTCTTT. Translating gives CAWMTRVTGTEAFF.

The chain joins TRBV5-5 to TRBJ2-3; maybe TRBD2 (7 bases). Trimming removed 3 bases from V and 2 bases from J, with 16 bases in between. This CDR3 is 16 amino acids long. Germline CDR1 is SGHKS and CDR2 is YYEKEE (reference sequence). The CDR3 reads CASSSGASGTTDTQYF. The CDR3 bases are TGTGCCAGCAGCTCGGGGGCTAGCGGAACCACAGATACGCAGTATTTT.

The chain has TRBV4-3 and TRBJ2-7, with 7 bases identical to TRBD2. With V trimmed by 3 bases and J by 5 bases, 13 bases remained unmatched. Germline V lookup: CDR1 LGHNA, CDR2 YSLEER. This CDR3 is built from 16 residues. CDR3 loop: CASSQEIVGTTDEQYF. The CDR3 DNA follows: TGCGCCAGCAGCCAGGAGATCGTTGGGACTACAGACGAGCAGTACTTC.

CDR3 in amino acids: CASSGLLEQYF. As DNA, the CDR3 is TGTGCCAGCAGTGGTCTCCTTGAGCAGTACTTC. The V and J genes are TRBV25-1 and TRBJ2-7; D gene ambiguous. The CDR3 is 11 residues long. Trimming pared 4 bases from V and 7 bases from J, leaving 8 bases between. The germline V gene encodes CDR1 MGHDK and CDR2 SYGVNS.

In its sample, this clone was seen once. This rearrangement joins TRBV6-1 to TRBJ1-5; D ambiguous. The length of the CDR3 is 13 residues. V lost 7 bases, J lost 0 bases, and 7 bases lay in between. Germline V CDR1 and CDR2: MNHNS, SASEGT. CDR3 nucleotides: TGTGCCAGCAAGCGAAGTAGCAATCAGCCCCAGCATTTT. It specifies CASKRSSNQPQHF.

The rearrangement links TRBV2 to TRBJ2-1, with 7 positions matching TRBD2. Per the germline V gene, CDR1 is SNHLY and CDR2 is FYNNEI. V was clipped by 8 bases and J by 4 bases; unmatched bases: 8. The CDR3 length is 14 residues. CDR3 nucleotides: TGTGCCAGCGCCGACCCTAGCGGTTACAATGAGCAGTTCTTC. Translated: CASADPSGYNEQFF.

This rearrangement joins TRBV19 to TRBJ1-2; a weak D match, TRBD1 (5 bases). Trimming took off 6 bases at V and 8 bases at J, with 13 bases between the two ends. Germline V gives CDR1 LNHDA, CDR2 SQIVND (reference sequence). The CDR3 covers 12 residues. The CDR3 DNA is TGTGCCAGTAGCAGTGGCAGGGTGGGCTACACCTTC. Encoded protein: CASSSGRVGYTF.

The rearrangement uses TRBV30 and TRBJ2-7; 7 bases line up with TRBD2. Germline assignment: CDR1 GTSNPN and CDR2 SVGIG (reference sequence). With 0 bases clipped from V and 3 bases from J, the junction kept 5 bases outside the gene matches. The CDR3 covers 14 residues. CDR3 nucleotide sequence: TGTGCCTGGAGTGTAGGTCTAGCGGACTACGAGCAGTACTTC. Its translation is CAWSVGLADYEQYF.

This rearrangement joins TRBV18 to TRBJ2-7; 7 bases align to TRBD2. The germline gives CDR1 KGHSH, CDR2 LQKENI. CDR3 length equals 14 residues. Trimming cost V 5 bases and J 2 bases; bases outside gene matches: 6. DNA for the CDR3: TGTGCCAGCTCAGCCCTAGCGGAGCCCTACGAGCAGTACTTC. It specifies CASSALAEPYEQYF.

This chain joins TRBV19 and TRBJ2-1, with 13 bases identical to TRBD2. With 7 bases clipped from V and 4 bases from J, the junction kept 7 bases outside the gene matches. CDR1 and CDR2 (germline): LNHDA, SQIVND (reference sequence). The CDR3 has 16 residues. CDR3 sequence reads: CASNPGLAGDYNEQFF. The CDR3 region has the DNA TGTGCCAGTAACCCAGGACTAGCGGGGGATTACAATGAGCAGTTCTTC.

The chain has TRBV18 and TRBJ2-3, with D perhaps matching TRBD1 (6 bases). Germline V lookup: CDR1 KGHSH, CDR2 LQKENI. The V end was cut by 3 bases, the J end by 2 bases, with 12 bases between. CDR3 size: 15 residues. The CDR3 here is CASSPSGTNTDTQYF. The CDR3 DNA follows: TGTGCCAGCTCACCCTCCGGGACAAACACAGATACGCAGTATTTT.

In DNA, the CDR3 is TGTGCCAGCAGCTTACAACCGGGGGGGTACGGACACTACGAGCAGTACTTC. This sequence encodes CASSLQPGGYGHYEQYF. The chain employs TRBV7-6 and TRBJ2-7; 8 bases agree with TRBD2. The CDR3 contains 17 residues. Germline values: CDR1 SGHVS, CDR2 FNYEAQ. V gave up 2 bases and J gave up 3 bases; unmatched junction bases: 12.

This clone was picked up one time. The CDR3 DNA sequence: TGTGCCAGTAGCGACAGGGGCCGAAGCTCCTACGAGCAGTACTTC. Its translation: CASSDRGRSSYEQYF. This chain links TRBV19 with TRBJ2-7, with TRBD1 matching over 8 bases. The CDR3 totals 15 residues. Germline V gene sequence: CDR1 LNHDA, CDR2 SQIVND (reference sequence). Trimming at V came to 6 bases and at J to 0 bases, leaving 7 bases not matched to a gene.

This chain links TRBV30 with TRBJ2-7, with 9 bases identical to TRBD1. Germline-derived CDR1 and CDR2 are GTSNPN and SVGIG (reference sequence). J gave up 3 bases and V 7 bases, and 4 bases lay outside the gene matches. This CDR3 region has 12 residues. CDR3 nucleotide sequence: TGTGCCTCGACAGGGGGGGGCTACGAGCAGTACTTC. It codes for CASTGGGYEQYF.

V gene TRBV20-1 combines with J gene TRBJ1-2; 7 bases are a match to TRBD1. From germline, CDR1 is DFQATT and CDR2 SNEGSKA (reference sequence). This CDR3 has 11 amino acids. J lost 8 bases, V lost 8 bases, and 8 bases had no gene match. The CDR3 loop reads CSSPRGGGYTF. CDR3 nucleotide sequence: TGCAGTTCCCCCCGAGGGGGCGGCTACACCTTC.

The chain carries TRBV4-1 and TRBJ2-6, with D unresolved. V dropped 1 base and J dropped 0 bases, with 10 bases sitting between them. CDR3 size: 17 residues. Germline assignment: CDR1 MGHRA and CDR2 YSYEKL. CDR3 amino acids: CASSQALGSSGANVLTF. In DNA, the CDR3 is TGCGCCAGCAGCCAAGCCCTCGGTTCCTCTGGGGCCAACGTCCTGACTTTC.

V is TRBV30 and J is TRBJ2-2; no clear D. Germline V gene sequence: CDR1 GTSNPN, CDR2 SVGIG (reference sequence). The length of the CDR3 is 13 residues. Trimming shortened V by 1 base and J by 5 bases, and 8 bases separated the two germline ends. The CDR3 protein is CAWSALGTGELFF. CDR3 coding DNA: TGTGCCTGGAGTGCCCTAGGTACCGGGGAGCTGTTTTTT.

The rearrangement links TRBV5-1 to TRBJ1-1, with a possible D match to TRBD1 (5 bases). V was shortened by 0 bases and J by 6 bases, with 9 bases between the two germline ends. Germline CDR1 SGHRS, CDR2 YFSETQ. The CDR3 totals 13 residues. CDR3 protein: CASSLAGGAEAFF. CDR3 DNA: TGCGCCAGCAGCTTGGCCGGAGGGGCTGAAGCTTTCTTT.

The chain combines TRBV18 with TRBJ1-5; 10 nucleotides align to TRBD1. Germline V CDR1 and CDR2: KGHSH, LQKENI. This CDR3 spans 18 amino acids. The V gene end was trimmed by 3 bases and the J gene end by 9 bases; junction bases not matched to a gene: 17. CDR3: CASSPTPSGQGISPPQHF. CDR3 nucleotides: TGTGCCAGCTCACCCACTCCCTCGGGACAGGGGATCTCGCCGCCCCAGCATTTT.

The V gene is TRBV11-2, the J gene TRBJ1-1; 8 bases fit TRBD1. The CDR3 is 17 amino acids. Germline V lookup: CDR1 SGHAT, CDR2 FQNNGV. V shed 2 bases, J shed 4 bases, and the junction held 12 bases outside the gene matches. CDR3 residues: CASSLRPQGAVGTEAFF. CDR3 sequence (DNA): TGTGCCAGCAGCTTACGTCCGCAGGGGGCTGTAGGCACTGAAGCTTTCTTT.